These T cell receptor beta chains were read from a single sample in a study of beta chain features in type 1 diabetes. TCRdb keeps only in-frame clones here, not all; method: immunoSEQ multiplex PCR. The sample shows roughly 150,000 clones, more than 9.5% of them seen only once. Sequencing was carried out using central memory CD4+ T cells from blood. The source is a man aged 18 to 29 in good health. Both conserved end residues are trimmed from each CDR3. Clone size appears in some rows only: once, few, many, or a class for an expanded clone.

j_call,v_call,clone_size,cdr3_aa
TRBJ2-5,TRBV10-3,many,AISDLGQGIGETQY
TRBJ2-2,TRBV7-3,-,ASSFQRDTGELF
TRBJ2-3,TRBV5-1,-,ASSGVGGRSPDTQY
TRBJ2-7,TRBV5-6,-,ASSLFPGTGEYEQY
TRBJ2-7,TRBV7-2,few,ASSLDAPGTVEQY
TRBJ2-5,TRBV7-3,few,ASSLRSARETQY
TRBJ1-5,TRBV6-6,few,ASSYWDSPNQPQH
TRBJ1-2,TRBV5-4,-,ASSRANGYT
TRBJ2-2,TRBV7-3,few,ASSFLNTGELF
TRBJ2-7,TRBV19,-,ASIPIEGIGASYEQY
TRBJ2-7,TRBV29-1,few,SVVGGNYEQY
TRBJ1-1,TRBV6-5,few,ASSYSTVGRKAF
TRBJ2-7,TRBV28,-,ASSSLHYEQY
TRBJ2-7,TRBV7-2,few,ASSLYEGSVLDEQY
TRBJ1-1,TRBV7-9,many,ASSPGRLNTEAF
TRBJ2-4,TRBV21-1,many,ASLTAHKNIQY
TRBJ1-4,TRBV15,-,ATSMGDRGPEKLF
TRBJ2-1,TRBV7-2,-,ASSSIYNEQF
TRBJ1-2,TRBV2,few,ASSVTDRGYT
TRBJ2-7,TRBV5-6,-,ASSLAPDRRPYEQY
TRBJ2-5,TRBV9,few,ASSAGTRGQETQY
TRBJ1-1,TRBV4-2,many,ASSRDSKNTEAF
-,TRBV30,-,AWSPGGYEQY
TRBJ2-6,TRBV10-3,few,ASSYFTGFSGANVLT
TRBJ2-3,TRBV4-1,few,ASSRPPGNEGEY
TRBJ2-7,TRBV15,-,ATSRGTSSYEQY
TRBJ2-7,TRBV28,-,ASSLVGLAGDRLY
TRBJ2-1,TRBV4-3,-,ASSQEPVAAGERNEQF
TRBJ1-2,TRBV7-9,few,ASSLVGNKGGYT
TRBJ1-2,TRBV27,few,ASSFSPTGGGGYT
TRBJ1-2,TRBV10-3,-,AISEEGNYGYT
TRBJ2-2,TRBV28,-,ASKQGYTGELF
TRBJ2-7,TRBV27,-,ASSLRDRGEQY